Below are 14 T cell receptor beta chains sequenced from a single sample in a study of blood T cells in healthy people across ages. Together with a sample-barcoded 5' primer, a J-beta primer mix was included in a second PCR lasting roughly 7 to 11 cycles. MiXCR, run by TCRdb on the 5' RACE reads, gives a single entry per CDR3 protein. The sample consists of roughly 700,000 distinct CDR3 sequences, 49% of them appearing once. Sequenced sample: blood. The receptor set was obtained from an older woman in good health.

This clonotype came up a few times. The J gene is TRBJ2-1, the V gene TRBV5-4, with TRBD2 matching 8 bases. This CDR3 region has 17 residues. Germline V gene data show CDR1 as SGHNT and CDR2 as YYREEE (reference sequence). V lost 4 bases to trimming and J lost 1 base; unmatched junction nucleotides: 10. CDR3 DNA: TGTGCCAGCAGCCCCGAGGGTGGCGGGAGGTCCTACAATGAGCAGTTCTTC. Protein product: CASSPEGGGRSYNEQFF.

CDR3 sequence: CSASHGRRSSGNTIYF. The CDR3 DNA sequence: TGCAGCGCCTCCCACGGACGGCGATCCTCTGGAAACACCATATATTTT. The chain links TRBV29-1 to TRBJ1-3, with D unclear. The CDR3 loop spans 16 amino acids. The ends were cut back, 7 bases at V and 0 bases at J, with 19 bases in the middle. Germline V gene lookup returns CDR1 SQVTM and CDR2 ANQGSEA.

This chain joins TRBV7-2 and TRBJ2-3; D not certain. Germline values: CDR1 SGHTA, CDR2 FQGNSA. V was trimmed by 8 bases and J by 0 bases, leaving 18 bases between them. The CDR3 length is 16 residues. CDR3 in DNA: TGTGCCAGCGGACGGTCCGGAGAAGGTAGCACAGATACGCAGTATTTT. This sequence encodes CASGRSGEGSTDTQYF.

This clonotype turned up a few times. The chain uses TRBV27 and TRBJ2-7; no firm D call. The V end was cut by 7 bases, the J end by 2 bases, with 15 bases between. The CDR3 runs 14 residues. Germline CDR1 is MNHEY and CDR2 is SMNVEV (reference sequence). The CDR3 region is CASTLTRRAYEQYF. CDR3 DNA sequence: TGTGCCAGCACGTTAACAAGAAGGGCCTACGAGCAGTACTTC.

This clonotype was observed a handful of times. The V and J genes are TRBV7-9 and TRBJ2-4; 9 nucleotides agree with TRBD1. The junction had 6 bases not matched to a gene; V was cut back by 4 bases and J by 2 bases. The CDR3 has 16 residues. Looked up from germline, CDR1 is SEHNR and CDR2 is FQNEAQ (reference sequence). Here the CDR3 reads CASSSWTGESKNIQYF. CDR3 sequence (DNA): TGTGCCAGCAGCTCGTGGACAGGGGAGTCCAAAAACATTCAGTACTTC.

Turning to this clonotype: This may arise from a read error, as a much more abundant clone is one base away. The chain has TRBV7-2 and TRBJ2-5; 7 bases line up with TRBD1. V gave up 2 bases and J gave up 4 bases; unmatched junction bases: 7. The length of the CDR3 is 15 residues. Germline assignment: CDR1 SGHTA and CDR2 FQGNSA. CDR3 sequence (DNA): TGTGCCAGCAGCTTAATGACAGGGCTACGAGAGACCCAGTACTTC. Translated, it gives CASSLMTGLRETQYF.

This clonotype was seen more than once but under ten times. V and J are TRBV30 and TRBJ2-7; perhaps D is TRBD1 or TRBD2 (5 bases each). V shed 7 bases and J shed 2 bases, with 21 bases lying between them. Germline CDR1 and CDR2: GTSNPN and SVGIG (reference sequence). The length of the CDR3 is 15 residues. CDR3 amino acids: CAYRLGTLTTYEQYF. In nucleotides, the CDR3 is TGTGCCTACCGGCTTGGGACGTTGACCACCTACGAGCAGTACTTC.

The J gene is TRBJ1-2, the V gene TRBV20-1, with 8 bases lining up with TRBD1. Germline trimming cut 0 bases from V and 2 bases from J; bases unmatched to any gene: 11. In germline, CDR1 is DFQATT, CDR2 SNEGSKA (reference sequence). CDR3 length: 17 amino acids. The CDR3 DNA reads TGCAGTGCTAGAGATCCATCGTCGGCAGGGGGCAACTATGGCTACACCTTC. Residues: CSARDPSSAGGNYGYTF.

This clonotype was detected once. A junction end diverges from the germline sequence, so it may reflect a read error. V usage is TRBV13 and J usage is TRBJ2-7, with D tentatively TRBD2 (5 bases). This CDR3 contains 16 residues. The germline CDR1 and CDR2 sequences are PRHDT and FYEKMQ (reference sequence). The CDR3 spells CAISLGGGRVSYEQYF. The CDR3 DNA is TGCGCCATCAGCTTAGGCGGCGGGCGGGTCTCCTACGAGCAGTACTTC.

The chain carries TRBV20-1 and TRBJ1-5; D not resolved. The V end lost 1 base, the J end lost 3 bases, and 7 bases lay between the germline ends. Per germline, CDR1 DFQATT and CDR2 SNEGSKA (reference sequence). The CDR3 is 13 residues long. The CDR3 DNA sequence: TGCAGTGCTAGAGTCAGTGCCAATCAGCCCCAGCATTTT. Its protein is CSARVSANQPQHF.

With regard to this clonotype: One junction end disagrees with the germline gene, perhaps due to a read error. The rearrangement uses TRBV13 and TRBJ2-5, with 12 bases aligning to TRBD1. Germline values: CDR1 PRHDT, CDR2 FYEKMQ (reference sequence). The CDR3 is 15 amino acids. CDR3 loop: CASSHRDRGRETQYF. Here the CDR3 DNA reads TGCGCCAGCAGCCACCGGGACAGGGGGCGAGAGACCCAGTACTTC.

The chain has TRBV4-1 and TRBJ2-1, with D uncertain. Trimming removed 2 bases at V and 0 bases at J, with 8 bases between. CDR3 length equals 15 residues. The germline V gene encodes CDR1 MGHRA and CDR2 YSYEKL. In DNA, the CDR3 is TGCGCCAGCAGCCAACGGCTGAGCTCCTACAATGAGCAGTTCTTC. The encoded protein is CASSQRLSSYNEQFF.

V usage is TRBV4-3 and J usage is TRBJ2-7, with 14 positions matching TRBD2. The CDR3 totals 15 residues. V lost 1 base, J lost 5 bases, and 1 base stayed unmatched. Germline V gives CDR1 LGHNA, CDR2 YSLEER. CDR3 DNA: TGCGCCAGCAGCCAAGGGGGACTAGCGGGGGACGAGCAGTACTTC. Translating it yields CASSQGGLAGDEQYF.

This clonotype was picked up a small number of times. CDR3 amino acids: CASSLYGTGGRGQYF. CDR3 nucleotide sequence: TGCGCCAGCAGCTTGTATGGGACAGGAGGAAGAGGGCAGTACTTC. The chain employs TRBV5-1 and TRBJ2-7; TRBD1 matches at 8 bases. CDR1 is SGHRS, CDR2 YFSETQ, per germline. CDR3 length: 15 amino acids. After removal of 1 base from V and 9 bases from J, the junction contained 12 bases not matched to a gene.